The next 9 T cell receptor beta chains were all read from a single sample in a study of memory CD4+ T cells and cytomegalovirus serostatus (dated by TCRdb to the late 2010s). A FACSAria II was used to sort memory CD4+ T cells, defined as single viable CD3+CD4+CD8-CD45RO+ cells. Library construction relied on the immunoSEQ multiplex PCR assay. The source is immuneACCESS, and TCRdb retained only in-frame sequences with V and J called. Part of the clones is not carried over; for the studies checked, unresolved V genes explain less than half of this, and the remainder is unexplained. This sample lists around 63,000 clones; 60% to 85% were detected once. The ten top clones hold under 6% of the sample. Sequences were obtained from memory CD4+ T cells from blood. The source of these receptors is an adult in good health and CMV-seropositive.

The chain has TRBV5-1 and TRBJ2-1; no definite D call. CDR1 and CDR2 (germline): SGHRS, YFSETQ. This CDR3 contains 14 residues. V was pared by 0 bases and J by 10 bases, with 14 bases between. The CDR3 here is CASSLAYRSQEQFF. CDR3 bases: TGCGCCAGCAGCTTGGCCTACCGGAGCCAGGAGCAGTTCTTC.

This clone was counted a single time. The rearrangement uses TRBV28 and TRBJ2-1; maybe TRBD2 (5 bases). The CDR3 has 14 residues. Trimming cost V 7 bases and J 4 bases, with 14 bases left between them. Germline CDR1 MDHEN, CDR2 SYDVKM. CDR3 amino acids: CASNLGETYNEQFF. The CDR3 region has the DNA TGTGCCAGCAACCTGGGAGAGACTTACAATGAGCAGTTCTTC. The whole variable domain, filled in from reference TRBV28 and TRBJ2-1, reads DVKVTQSSRYLVKRTGEKVFLECVQDMDHENMFWYRQDPGLGLRLIYFSYDVKMKEKGDIPEGYSVSREKKERFSLILESASTNQTSMYLCASNLGETYNEQFFGPGTRLTVL.

The chain employs TRBV9 and TRBJ2-5; TRBD2 might be the D (5 bases). The CDR3 consists of 13 residues. V lost 3 bases and J 1 base, leaving 7 bases between the germline ends. CDR1 is SGDLS and CDR2 is YYNGEE in the germline V gene. CDR3 region: CASSGTPQETQYF. DNA for the CDR3: TGTGCCAGCAGCGGGACTCCCCAAGAGACCCAGTACTTC. Full variable domain (outside the CDR3, taken from reference TRBV9 and TRBJ2-5): DSGVTQTPKHLITATGQRVTLRCSPRSGDLSVYWYQQSLDQGLQFLIQYYNGEERAKGNILERFSAQQFPDLHSELNLSSLELGDSALYFCASSGTPQETQYFGPGTRLLVL.

The DNA of the CDR3 is TGTGCCAGCAGTGTCGGGACAGGGGGCCAGCCCCAGCATTTT. Translated, it gives CASSVGTGGQPQHF. The chain uses TRBV6-5 and TRBJ1-5, with TRBD1 matching 12 bases. This CDR3 is built from 14 residues. The trim removed 5 bases at V and 7 bases at J, leaving 3 bases unmatched. CDR1 and CDR2 (germline): MNHEY, SVGAGI.

This clone was picked up one time. The chain links TRBV4-1 to TRBJ2-2, with D perhaps TRBD1 (6 bases). CDR1 is MGHRA, CDR2 YSYEKL, per germline. The CDR3 extends over 17 amino acids. Trimming left V 0 bases short and J 2 bases short, with 13 bases between. CDR3 nucleotides: TGCGCCAGCAGCCAAGATCGTCGGGACACCAACACCGGGGAGCTGTTTTTT. As protein: CASSQDRRDTNTGELFF.

This clone was counted a single time. This sequence joins TRBV5-4 and TRBJ1-6; no clear D gene. Germline CDR1 is SGHNT and CDR2 is YYREEE (reference sequence). The V and J ends lost 0 bases and 10 bases respectively, with 8 bases between them. The CDR3 sequence is 13 residues long. In DNA form, the CDR3 reads TGTGCCAGCAGCTTGGTTGAGAGCTCACCCCTCCACTTT. Translation: CASSLVESSPLHF.

This clone was observed a few times. V and J are TRBV30 and TRBJ1-2, with 7 bases that match TRBD1. Losses at the gene ends were 4 bases for V and 4 bases for J; bases not matched to a gene: 12. The CDR3 has 15 amino acids. Germline V gives CDR1 GTSNPN, CDR2 SVGIG (reference sequence). The CDR3 DNA reads as TGTGCCTGGATAGGGGGCGGAGTAGGAGTCTATGGCTACACCTTC. It codes for CAWIGGGVGVYGYTF. The variable domain in full, completed from reference TRBV30 and TRBJ1-2, reads SQTIHQWPATLVQPVGSPLSLECTVEGTSNPNLYWYRQAAGRGLQLLFYSVGIGQISSEVPQNLSASRPQDRQFILSSKKLLLSDSGFYLCAWIGGGVGVYGYTFGSGTRLTVV.

The chain recombines TRBV11-2 with TRBJ2-7; no definite D call. Trimming pared 5 bases from V and 2 bases from J, leaving 13 bases between. The CDR3 contains 14 residues. The germline gives CDR1 SGHAT, CDR2 FQNNGV. This CDR3 reads CASSQLLVTYEQYF. CDR3 nucleotide sequence: TGTGCCAGCAGCCAATTACTGGTGACCTACGAGCAGTACTTC.

In the case of this clone: Other nucleotide sequences in the sample specify the same CDR3. The chain recombines TRBV30 with TRBJ1-5, with D unresolved. The CDR3 loop spans 13 amino acids. Germline CDR1 GTSNPN, CDR2 SVGIG (reference sequence). Trimming stripped 2 bases from V and 0 bases from J, with 5 bases between. CDR3 sequence reads: CAWSLDSNQPQHF. The CDR3 nucleotides are TGTGCCTGGAGTCTTGATAGCAATCAGCCCCAGCATTTT.